These T cell receptor beta chains were read from a single sample in a study of molecular identifiers for immune sequencing clone quantification. TCRdb recomputed calls from the PCR reads with MiXCR, one row per CDR3 protein. The data hold tens of thousands of distinct CDR3 sequences, with around 18% observed a single time. Sequenced material: naive CD8+ T cells from blood, with Jurkat cell RNA spiked in. These TCRs come from a human donor in good health. Some libraries in this study had Jurkat cell RNA spiked in. Both conserved end residues are trimmed from each CDR3.

V: TRBV6-2/TRBV6-3; J: TRBJ2-7; CDR3: ASSYSSLAGEGYEQY
V: TRBV24-1; J: TRBJ1-2; CDR3: ATSKRRGDGYT
V: TRBV4-1; J: TRBJ1-2; CDR3: ASSPGYGYT
V: TRBV6-2/TRBV6-3; J: TRBJ2-7; CDR3: ASSYNLYEQY
V: TRBV20-1; J: TRBJ2-7; CDR3: SARDTLKGGEQY
V: TRBV7-9; J: TRBJ2-3; CDR3: ASRKIDAQY
V: TRBV12-3/TRBV12-4; J: TRBJ1-5; CDR3: ASSLGTHVQPQH
V: TRBV19; J: TRBJ2-5; CDR3: ASSLQRAFQETQY
V: TRBV3-1; J: TRBJ2-6; CDR3: ASSHDRGTGANVLT
V: TRBV6-2/TRBV6-3; J: TRBJ2-7; CDR3: ASSYGLAGAYEQY
V: TRBV5-6; J: TRBJ2-2; CDR3: ASSGMNTGELF
V: TRBV6-5; J: TRBJ1-2; CDR3: ASSFNPDRFYGYT
V: TRBV7-9; J: TRBJ2-2; CDR3: ASSPSATKRENANTGELF
V: TRBV5-6; J: TRBJ2-1; CDR3: ASSLGFSAYNEQF
V: TRBV27; J: TRBJ2-1; CDR3: ASRDFGLYNEQF
V: TRBV7-9; J: TRBJ2-3; CDR3: ASSWTSGLLPDTQY
V: TRBV7-2; J: TRBJ1-2; CDR3: ASSSDGQGTYYGYT
V: TRBV11-2; J: TRBJ2-2; CDR3: ASYPPTGEPGELF
V: TRBV28; J: TRBJ2-7; CDR3: ASSLSGLHEQY
V: TRBV7-8; J: TRBJ2-7; CDR3: ASSSMTFSYEQY
V: TRBV28; J: TRBJ2-3; CDR3: ASSLNRGTDTQY
V: TRBV25-1; J: TRBJ1-1; CDR3: ASSESTVNTEAF
V: TRBV29-1; J: TRBJ2-1; CDR3: SVRAGTGGNEQF
V: TRBV9; J: TRBJ2-7; CDR3: ASSVTGLNSYEQY
V: TRBV27; J: TRBJ2-7; CDR3: ASSSFGQGGSYEQY
V: TRBV4-3; J: TRBJ2-2; CDR3: ASSPTLTPGELF
V: TRBV11-2; J: TRBJ2-1; CDR3: ASSLFGALSGPHNEQF
V: TRBV7-9; J: TRBJ1-2; CDR3: ASSFQSLDSYGYT
V: TRBV7-9; J: TRBJ2-1; CDR3: ASSLAWVGEQF
V: TRBV20-1; J: TRBJ2-1; CDR3: SASDPRVAAYNEQF